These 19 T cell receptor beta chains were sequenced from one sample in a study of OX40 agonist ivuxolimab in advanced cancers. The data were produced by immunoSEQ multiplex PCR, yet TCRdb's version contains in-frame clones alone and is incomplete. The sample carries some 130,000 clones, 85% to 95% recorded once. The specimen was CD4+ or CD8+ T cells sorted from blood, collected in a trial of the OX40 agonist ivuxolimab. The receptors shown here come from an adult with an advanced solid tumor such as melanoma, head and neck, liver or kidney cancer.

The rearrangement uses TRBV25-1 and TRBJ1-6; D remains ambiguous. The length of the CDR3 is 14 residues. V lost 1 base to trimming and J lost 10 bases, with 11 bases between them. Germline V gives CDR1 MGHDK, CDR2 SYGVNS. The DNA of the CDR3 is TGTGCCAGCAGTGAATCCGGAGGGAACTCACCCCTCCACTTT. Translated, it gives CASSESGGNSPLHF.

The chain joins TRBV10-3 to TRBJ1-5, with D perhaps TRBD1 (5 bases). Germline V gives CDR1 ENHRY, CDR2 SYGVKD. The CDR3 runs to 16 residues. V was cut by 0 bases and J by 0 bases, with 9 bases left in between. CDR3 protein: CAISESRGDSNQPQHF. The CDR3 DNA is TGTGCCATCAGTGAGTCGAGGGGCGATAGCAATCAGCCCCAGCATTTT.

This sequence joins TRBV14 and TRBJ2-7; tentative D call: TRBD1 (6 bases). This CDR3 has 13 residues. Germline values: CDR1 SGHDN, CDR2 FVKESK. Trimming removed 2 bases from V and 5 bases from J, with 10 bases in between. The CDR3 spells CASSQTTGNEQYF. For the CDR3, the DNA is TGTGCCAGCAGCCAAACTACAGGGAACGAGCAGTACTTC.

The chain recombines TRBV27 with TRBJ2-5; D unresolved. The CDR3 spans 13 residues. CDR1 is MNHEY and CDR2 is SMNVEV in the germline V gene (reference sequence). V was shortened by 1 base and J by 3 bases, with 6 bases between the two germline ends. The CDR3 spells CASSLWGEETQYF. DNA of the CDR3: TGTGCCAGCAGTTTATGGGGTGAAGAGACCCAGTACTTC.

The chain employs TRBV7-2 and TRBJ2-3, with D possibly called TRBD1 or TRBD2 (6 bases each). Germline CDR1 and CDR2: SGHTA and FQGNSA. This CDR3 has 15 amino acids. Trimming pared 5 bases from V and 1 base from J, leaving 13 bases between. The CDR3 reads CASSLKRGGTDTQYF. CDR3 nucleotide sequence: TGTGCCAGCAGCCTAAAGAGGGGGGGCACAGATACGCAGTATTTT.

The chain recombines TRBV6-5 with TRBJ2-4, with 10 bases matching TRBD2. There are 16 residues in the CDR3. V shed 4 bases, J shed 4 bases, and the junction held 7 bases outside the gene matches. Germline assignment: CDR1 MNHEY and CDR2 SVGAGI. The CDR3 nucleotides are TGTGCCAGCAGTTTTAGCGGGGGGACACTGAAAAACATTCAGTACTTC. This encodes CASSFSGGTLKNIQYF.

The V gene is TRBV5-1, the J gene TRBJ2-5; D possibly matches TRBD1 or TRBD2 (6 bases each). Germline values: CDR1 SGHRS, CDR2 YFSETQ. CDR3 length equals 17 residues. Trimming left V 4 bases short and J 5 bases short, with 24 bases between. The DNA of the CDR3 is TGCGCCAGCAGCCCCCCCCGCGGGTACCAGGGGAGGGAGACCCAGTACTTC. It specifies CASSPPRGYQGRETQYF.

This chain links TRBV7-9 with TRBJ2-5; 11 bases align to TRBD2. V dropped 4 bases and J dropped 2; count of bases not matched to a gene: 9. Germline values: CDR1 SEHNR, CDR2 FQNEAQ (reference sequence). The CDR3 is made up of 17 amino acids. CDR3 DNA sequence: TGTGCCAGCAGCTGGGGGCAACTAGCGGGAGTACAAGAGACCCAGTACTTC. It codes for CASSWGQLAGVQETQYF.

CDR3 loop: CASSLTPPARWTSGANVLTF. DNA for the CDR3: TGCGCCAGCAGCTTGACCCCCCCGGCCAGGTGGACCTCTGGGGCCAACGTCCTGACTTTC. This chain uses TRBV5-1 with TRBJ2-6; D gene unclear. V lost 1 base, J lost 0 bases, and 20 bases lay in between. Looked up from germline, CDR1 is SGHRS and CDR2 is YFSETQ. The CDR3 is 20 residues long.

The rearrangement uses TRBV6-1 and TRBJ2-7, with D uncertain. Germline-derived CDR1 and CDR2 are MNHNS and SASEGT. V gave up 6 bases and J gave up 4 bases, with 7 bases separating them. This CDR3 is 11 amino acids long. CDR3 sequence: CASSPLYEQYF. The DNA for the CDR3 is TGTGCCAGCAGCCCCCTATACGAGCAGTACTTC.

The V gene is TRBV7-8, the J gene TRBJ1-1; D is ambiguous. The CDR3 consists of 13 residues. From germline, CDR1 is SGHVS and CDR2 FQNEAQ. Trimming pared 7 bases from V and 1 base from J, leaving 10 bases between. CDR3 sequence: CASTGRPNTEAFF. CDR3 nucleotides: TGTGCCAGCACCGGACGCCCGAACACTGAAGCTTTCTTT.

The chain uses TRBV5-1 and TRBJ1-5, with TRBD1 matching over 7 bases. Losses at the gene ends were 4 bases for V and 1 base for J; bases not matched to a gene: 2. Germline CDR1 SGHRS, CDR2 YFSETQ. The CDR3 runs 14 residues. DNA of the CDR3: TGCGCCAGCAGCCCACAGGGGAGCAATCAGCCCCAGCATTTT. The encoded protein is CASSPQGSNQPQHF.

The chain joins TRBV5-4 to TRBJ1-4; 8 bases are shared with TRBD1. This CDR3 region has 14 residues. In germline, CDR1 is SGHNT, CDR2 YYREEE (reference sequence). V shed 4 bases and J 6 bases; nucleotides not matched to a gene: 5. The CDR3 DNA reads TGTGCCAGCAGCCCAACACAGGGGGATGAAAAACTGTTTTTT. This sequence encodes CASSPTQGDEKLFF.

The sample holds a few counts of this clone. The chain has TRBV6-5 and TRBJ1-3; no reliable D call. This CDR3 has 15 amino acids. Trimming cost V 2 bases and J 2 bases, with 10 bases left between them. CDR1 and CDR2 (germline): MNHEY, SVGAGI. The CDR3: CASSYAGRAGNTIYF. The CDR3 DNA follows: TGTGCCAGCAGTTACGCCGGGCGGGCTGGAAACACCATATATTTT.

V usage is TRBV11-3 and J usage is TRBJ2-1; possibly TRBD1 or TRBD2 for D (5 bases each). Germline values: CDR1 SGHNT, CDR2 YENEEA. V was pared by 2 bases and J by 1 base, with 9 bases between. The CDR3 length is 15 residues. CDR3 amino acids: CASSLFGGSYNEQFF. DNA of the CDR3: TGTGCCAGCAGCTTATTTGGGGGATCCTACAATGAGCAGTTCTTC.

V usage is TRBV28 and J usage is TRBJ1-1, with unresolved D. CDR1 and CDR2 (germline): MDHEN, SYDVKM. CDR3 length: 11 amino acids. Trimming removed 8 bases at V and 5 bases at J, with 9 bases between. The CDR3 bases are TGTGCCAGCTACGGTTATACTGAAGCTTTCTTT. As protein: CASYGYTEAFF.

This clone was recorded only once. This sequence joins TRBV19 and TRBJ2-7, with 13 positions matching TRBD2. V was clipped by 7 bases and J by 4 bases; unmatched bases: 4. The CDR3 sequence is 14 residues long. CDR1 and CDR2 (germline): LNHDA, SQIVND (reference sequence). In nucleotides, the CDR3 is TGTGCCAGTACTTGGACTAGCGGGAGTTACGAGCAGTACTTC. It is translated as CASTWTSGSYEQYF.

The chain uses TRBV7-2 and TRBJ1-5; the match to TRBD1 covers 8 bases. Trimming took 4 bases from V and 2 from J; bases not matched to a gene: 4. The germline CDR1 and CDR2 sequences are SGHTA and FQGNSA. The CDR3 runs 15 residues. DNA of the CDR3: TGTGCCAGCAGCTCCAGGGGGCACGGCAATCAGCCCCAGCATTTT. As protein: CASSSRGHGNQPQHF.

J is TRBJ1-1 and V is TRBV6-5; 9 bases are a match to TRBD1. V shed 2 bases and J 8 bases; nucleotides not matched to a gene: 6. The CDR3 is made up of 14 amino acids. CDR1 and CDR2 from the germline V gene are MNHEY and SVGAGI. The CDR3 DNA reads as TGTGCCAGCAGTTACACAAGACAGGGGGGAGAAGCTTTCTTT. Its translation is CASSYTRQGGEAFF.